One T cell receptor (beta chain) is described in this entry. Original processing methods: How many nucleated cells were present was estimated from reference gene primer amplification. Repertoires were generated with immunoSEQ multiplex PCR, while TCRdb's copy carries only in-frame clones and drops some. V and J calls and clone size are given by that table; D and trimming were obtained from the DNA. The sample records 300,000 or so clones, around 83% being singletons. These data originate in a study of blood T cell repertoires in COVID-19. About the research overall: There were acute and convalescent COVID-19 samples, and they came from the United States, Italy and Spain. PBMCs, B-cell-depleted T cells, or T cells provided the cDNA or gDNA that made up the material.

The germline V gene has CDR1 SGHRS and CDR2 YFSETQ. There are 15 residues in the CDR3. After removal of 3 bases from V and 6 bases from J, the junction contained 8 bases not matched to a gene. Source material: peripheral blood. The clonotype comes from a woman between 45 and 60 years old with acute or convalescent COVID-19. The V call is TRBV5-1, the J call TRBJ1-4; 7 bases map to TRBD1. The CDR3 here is CASSSSQGPYEKLFF. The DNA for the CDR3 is TGCGCCAGCAGCTCCTCACAGGGGCCATATGAAAAACTGTTTTTT.